These T cell receptor beta chains were read from a single sample in a study of blood T cell repertoires in COVID-19. Repertoires were generated with immunoSEQ multiplex PCR, while TCRdb's copy carries only in-frame clones and drops some. The table has more than 200,000 clones, approximately 91% seen once; the top ten hold around 0.7%. Sequencing was done on a sample of peripheral blood. These receptors were collected from a man in his forties or fifties with acute or convalescent COVID-19. The conserved cysteine and the conserved F or W are not part of the CDR3 here.

v_call: TRBV19; j_call: TRBJ1-2; cdr3_aa: ASSIGAGLDGGYT
v_call: TRBV6-4; j_call: TRBJ1-6; cdr3_aa: ASIPGRRNSPLH
v_call: TRBV10-1; j_call: TRBJ2-7; cdr3_aa: ASNQGTQALRY
v_call: TRBV24-1; j_call: TRBJ2-5; cdr3_aa: ATSDTVEETQY
v_call: TRBV28; j_call: TRBJ2-3; cdr3_aa: ATSSFPSTDTQY
v_call: TRBV9; j_call: TRBJ2-7; cdr3_aa: ASSVGGTYEQY
v_call: TRBV7-3; j_call: TRBJ2-5; cdr3_aa: ASSLVGQIQETQY
v_call: TRBV7-9; j_call: TRBJ1-1; cdr3_aa: ASSPYRSMNTEAF
v_call: TRBV29-1; j_call: TRBJ2-3; cdr3_aa: SVRQNTQY
v_call: TRBV6-5; j_call: TRBJ2-1; cdr3_aa: ASSPGTSGSNEQF
v_call: TRBV21-1; j_call: TRBJ1-1; cdr3_aa: ASSTGGHVTEAF
v_call: TRBV21-1; j_call: TRBJ1-2; cdr3_aa: ASRGRQGDEYGYT
v_call: TRBV27; j_call: TRBJ2-2; cdr3_aa: ASSYWVGSTGELF
v_call: TRBV2; j_call: TRBJ2-1; cdr3_aa: ASSDQRAPNMF
v_call: TRBV7-9; j_call: TRBJ2-7; cdr3_aa: ASSSEGGEQY
v_call: TRBV10-3; j_call: TRBJ2-1; cdr3_aa: AISGGSGGANEQF
v_call: TRBV28; j_call: TRBJ2-7; cdr3_aa: ASSRGGQAHEQY
v_call: TRBV3-1/TRBV3-2; j_call: TRBJ1-4; cdr3_aa: ASSQAGGGEKLF
v_call: TRBV5-1; j_call: TRBJ1-1; cdr3_aa: ASSLGDRGPNMNTEAF
v_call: TRBV7-9; j_call: TRBJ2-1; cdr3_aa: ASSPPPDSYNEQF
v_call: TRBV4-3; j_call: TRBJ2-3; cdr3_aa: ASSQGLAGATDTQY
v_call: TRBV3-1/TRBV3-2; j_call: TRBJ1-1; cdr3_aa: ASSPTPGRAF
v_call: TRBV7-8; j_call: TRBJ2-5; cdr3_aa: ASSPGVRETQY
v_call: TRBV10-1; j_call: TRBJ1-1; cdr3_aa: ASSEGSQAHTEAF
v_call: TRBV7-2; j_call: TRBJ2-5; cdr3_aa: ASSPNRARGETQY
v_call: TRBV28; j_call: TRBJ1-5; cdr3_aa: ASSREDPQPQH
v_call: TRBV7-2; j_call: TRBJ2-1; cdr3_aa: ASRSSRGPYNEQF
v_call: TRBV27; j_call: TRBJ1-5; cdr3_aa: ASRAGGPDSNQPQH
v_call: TRBV25-1; j_call: TRBJ2-5; cdr3_aa: ASSVTGARQETQY